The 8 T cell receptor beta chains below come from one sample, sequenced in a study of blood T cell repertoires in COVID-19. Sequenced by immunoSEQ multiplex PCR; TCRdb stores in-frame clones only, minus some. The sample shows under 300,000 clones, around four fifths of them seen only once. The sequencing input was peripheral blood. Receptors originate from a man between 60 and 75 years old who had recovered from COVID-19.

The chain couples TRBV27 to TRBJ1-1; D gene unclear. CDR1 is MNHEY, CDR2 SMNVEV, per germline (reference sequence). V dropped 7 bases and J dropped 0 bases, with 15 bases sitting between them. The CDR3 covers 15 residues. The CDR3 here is CASNPRAGMNTEAFF. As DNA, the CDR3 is TGTGCCAGCAATCCACGCGCAGGTATGAACACTGAAGCTTTCTTT.

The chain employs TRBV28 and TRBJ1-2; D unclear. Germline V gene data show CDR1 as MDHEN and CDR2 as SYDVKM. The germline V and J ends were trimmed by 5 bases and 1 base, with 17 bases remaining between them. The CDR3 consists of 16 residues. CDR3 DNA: TGTGCCAGCAGTCCCGCTTTGGGCCGGCTTAACTATGGCTACACCTTC. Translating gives CASSPALGRLNYGYTF.

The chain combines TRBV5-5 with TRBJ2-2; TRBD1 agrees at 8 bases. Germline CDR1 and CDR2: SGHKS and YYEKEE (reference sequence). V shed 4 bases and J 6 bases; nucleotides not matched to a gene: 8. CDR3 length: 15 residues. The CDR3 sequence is CASSTDRVNAGELFF. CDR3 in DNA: TGTGCCAGCAGCACGGACAGGGTTAACGCCGGGGAGCTGTTTTTT.

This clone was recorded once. The CDR3 sequence: CASSPFRVNTEAFF. In DNA, the CDR3 is TGTGCCAGCTCACCATTTCGAGTGAACACTGAAGCTTTCTTT. The V call is TRBV18, the J call TRBJ1-1; D remains unclear. The CDR3 is made up of 14 amino acids. With 2 bases removed from V and 0 bases from J, the gap between germline ends came to 7 bases. Looked up from germline, CDR1 is KGHSH and CDR2 is LQKENI.

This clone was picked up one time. CDR3 sequence: CASSPGLSSNNEQFF. DNA of the CDR3: TGTGCCAGCAGCCCGGGACTCTCGAGTAACAATGAGCAGTTCTTC. The genes are TRBV3-1 (or the pseudogene TRBV3-2) and TRBJ2-1; possibly TRBD2 for D (6 bases). CDR3 length: 15 residues. Germline V gene lookup returns CDR1 LGHDT and CDR2 YNNKEL (reference sequence). V shed 4 bases and J shed 5 bases, with 15 bases lying between them.

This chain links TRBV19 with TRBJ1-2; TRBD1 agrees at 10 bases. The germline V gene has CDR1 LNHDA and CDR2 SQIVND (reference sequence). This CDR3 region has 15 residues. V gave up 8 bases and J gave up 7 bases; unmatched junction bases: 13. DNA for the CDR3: TGTGCCAGTGGATTGGGACAGGGGTTTATGGGTGGCTACACCTTC. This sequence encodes CASGLGQGFMGGYTF.

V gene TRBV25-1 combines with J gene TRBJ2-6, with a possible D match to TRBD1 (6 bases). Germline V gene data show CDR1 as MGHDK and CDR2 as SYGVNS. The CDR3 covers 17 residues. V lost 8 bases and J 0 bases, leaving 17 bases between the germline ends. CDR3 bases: TGTGCCAGCGGACCCGTTGGACAGAGCTCTGGGGCCAACGTCCTGACTTTC. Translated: CASGPVGQSSGANVLTF.

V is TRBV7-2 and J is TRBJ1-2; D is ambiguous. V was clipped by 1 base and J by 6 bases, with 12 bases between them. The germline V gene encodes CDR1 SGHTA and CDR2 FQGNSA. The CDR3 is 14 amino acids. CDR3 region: CASSLVLADHGYTF. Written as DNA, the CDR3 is TGTGCCAGCAGCTTAGTGTTAGCGGACCATGGCTACACCTTC.